The rows below give T cell receptor beta chains drawn from one sample of a study of blood T cells in healthy people across ages. TCRdb reanalysed the 5' RACE reads using MiXCR and keeps one entry per CDR3 protein. This table holds hundreds of thousands of distinct CDR3 sequences, around 21% found once. The sequencing input was blood. Receptor source: a man between 65 and 85 years old in good health. Both conserved end residues are part of each CDR3. D genes are given only for firm matches. Clone size is stated in some rows and not others, as once, few, many or a class when expanded.

d_call clone_size v_call cdr3_aa
TRBD1 - TRBV6-1 CASSAKPGQGTTNEKLFF
- many TRBV20-1 CSARDGAQGYGYTF
TRBD2 few TRBV3-1 CASSPGLNSHEQYF
- - TRBV15 CATSRDDKVAGEQFF
- few TRBV27 CASSLSPRGLGHEQYF
- - TRBV7-3 CASSLASAGANVLTF
- - TRBV3-1 CASSHWGSAVLTEAFF
- - TRBV5-8 CASSQGTSYSYEQYF
- - TRBV4-1 CASSQVGFVSTFF
TRBD1 - TRBV3-1 CASSHGTEPSYF
TRBD2 - TRBV9 CASSGGTTFPETQYF
TRBD1 - TRBV20-1 CSAYDRGGTEAFF
TRBD2 - TRBV7-8 CASSSSRTSGYNEQFF
- - TRBV5-1 CASSPQGIYYEQYF
- few TRBV3-1 CASSQDSWCQKGYEQYF
TRBD2 few TRBV7-9 CASSFVGTNAEQFF
- - TRBV29-1 CSAAEGGRQGNYGYTF
- - TRBV5-1 CASSLGMFSRLSNEQFF
- few TRBV7-2 CASSPDSYPKTQYF
TRBD2 - TRBV10-1 CASREASGVYNEQFF
- - TRBV12-3/TRBV12-4 CASSLGGGPYGQYF
- few TRBV5-1 CASSLVVSAGGFF
TRBD2 - TRBV12-5 CASGWDGGLAGGYNEQFF
- few TRBV12-3/TRBV12-4 CASSADQKQETQYF
TRBD1 few TRBV20-1 CSAVINTGGTDTQYF
- - TRBV6-2/TRBV6-3 CASTDSTYNEQFF
TRBD1 few TRBV27 CASGQGTGETQYF
- many TRBV5-1 CASSNRERTYNEQFF
TRBD1 few TRBV10-3 CAISDSRDSQETQYF
- few TRBV20-1 CSAKEGTANTEAFF
- - TRBV20-1 CSAKPDSTDTQYF
- few TRBV20-1 CSARDRTRGTNTGELFF
- - TRBV15 CATSREPVRNEQFF
- - TRBV6-5 CASSYSGVWSDTQYF
- few TRBV7-2 CASSLALNVQFF
- - TRBV28 CASSFKGYQPQHF
TRBD1 few TRBV27 CASRPGQVNTEAFF
- - TRBV28 CASSLLGLQQNEQYF
- few TRBV5-1 CASRPEGPSYGYTF
TRBD1 - TRBV7-2 CASSAGTGRASPYNEQFF
- few TRBV6-5 CASSYSEQGGYEQYF
TRBD1 few TRBV9 CASSASSGPDREGYGYTF
- - TRBV25-1 CASIKAGVETQYF
TRBD1 - TRBV29-1 CSVGTGGSGGYTF
- - TRBV7-9 CASSLGWGYEQYF
- few TRBV10-3 CAIMAGDEQFF
TRBD2 many TRBV3-1 CASSQFSGSDEQYF
- - TRBV20-1 CSARVSSHQPQHF
- few TRBV4-1 CASSQDRIGNQPQHF
- few TRBV12-3/TRBV12-4 CASSLSGGMADTQYF
TRBD2 many TRBV20-1 CSAWTSDTDTQYF
- - TRBV18 CASSPGEGSPLHF
TRBD1 - TRBV3-1 CASSQGQGFGNEKLFF
TRBD1 few TRBV11-2 CASSLLRGSGNTIYF